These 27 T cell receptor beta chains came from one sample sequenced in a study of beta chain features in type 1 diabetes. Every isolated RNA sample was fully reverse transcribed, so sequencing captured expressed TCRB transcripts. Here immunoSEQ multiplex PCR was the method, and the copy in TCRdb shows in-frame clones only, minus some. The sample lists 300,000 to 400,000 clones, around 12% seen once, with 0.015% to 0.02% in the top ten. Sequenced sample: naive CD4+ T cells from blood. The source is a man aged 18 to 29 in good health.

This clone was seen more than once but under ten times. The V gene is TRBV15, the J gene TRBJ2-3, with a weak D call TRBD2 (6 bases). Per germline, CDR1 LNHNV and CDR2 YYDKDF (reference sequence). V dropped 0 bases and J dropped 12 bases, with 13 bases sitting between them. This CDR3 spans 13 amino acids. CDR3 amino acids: CATSRDPGEVQYF. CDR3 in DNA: TGTGCCACCAGCAGAGATCCGGGAGAGGTTCAGTATTTT.

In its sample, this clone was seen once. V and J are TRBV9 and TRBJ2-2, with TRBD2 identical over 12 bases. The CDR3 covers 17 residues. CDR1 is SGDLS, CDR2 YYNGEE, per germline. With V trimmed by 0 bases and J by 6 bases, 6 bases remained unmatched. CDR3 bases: TGTGCCAGCAGCGTAGGACTAGCGGGAGAGTCCGCCGGGGAGCTGTTTTTT. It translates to CASSVGLAGESAGELFF.

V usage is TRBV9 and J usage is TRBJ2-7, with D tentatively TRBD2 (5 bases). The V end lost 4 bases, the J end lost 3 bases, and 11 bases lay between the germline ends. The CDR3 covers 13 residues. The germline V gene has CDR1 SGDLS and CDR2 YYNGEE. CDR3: CASSPPEGYEQYF. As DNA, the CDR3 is TGTGCCAGCAGCCCCCCCGAGGGCTACGAGCAGTACTTC.

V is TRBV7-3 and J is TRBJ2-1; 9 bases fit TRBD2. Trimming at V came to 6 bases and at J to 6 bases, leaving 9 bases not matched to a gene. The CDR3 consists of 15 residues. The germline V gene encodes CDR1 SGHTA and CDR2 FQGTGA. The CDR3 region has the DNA TGTGCCAGCAGTTCGTCCCTAGCGGGACCCAATGAGCAGTTCTTC. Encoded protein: CASSSSLAGPNEQFF.

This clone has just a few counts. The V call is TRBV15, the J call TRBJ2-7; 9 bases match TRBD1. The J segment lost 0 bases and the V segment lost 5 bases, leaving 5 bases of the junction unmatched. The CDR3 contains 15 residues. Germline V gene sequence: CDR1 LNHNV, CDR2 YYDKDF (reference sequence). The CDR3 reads CATSGSDRGSYEQYF. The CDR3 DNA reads TGTGCCACCAGCGGCTCGGACAGGGGCTCCTACGAGCAGTACTTC. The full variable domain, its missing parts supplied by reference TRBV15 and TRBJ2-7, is DAMVIQNPRYQVTQFGKPVTLSCSQTLNHNVMYWYQQKSSQAPKLLFHYYDKDFNNEADTPDNFQSRRPNTSFCFLDIRSPGLGDTAMYLCATSGSDRGSYEQYFGPGTRLTVT.

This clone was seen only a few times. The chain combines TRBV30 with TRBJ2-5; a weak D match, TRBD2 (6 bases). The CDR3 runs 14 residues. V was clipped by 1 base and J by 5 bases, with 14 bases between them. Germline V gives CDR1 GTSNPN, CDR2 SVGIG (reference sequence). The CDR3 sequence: CAWSAPRGWETQYF. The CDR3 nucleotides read TGTGCCTGGAGTGCCCCACGGGGGTGGGAGACCCAGTACTTC.

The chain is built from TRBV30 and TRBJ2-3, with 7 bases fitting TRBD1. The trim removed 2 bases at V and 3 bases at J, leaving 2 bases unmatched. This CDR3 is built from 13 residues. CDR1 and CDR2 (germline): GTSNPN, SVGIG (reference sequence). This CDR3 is CAWSRDRTDTQYF. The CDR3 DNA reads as TGTGCCTGGAGTCGGGACAGAACAGATACGCAGTATTTT.

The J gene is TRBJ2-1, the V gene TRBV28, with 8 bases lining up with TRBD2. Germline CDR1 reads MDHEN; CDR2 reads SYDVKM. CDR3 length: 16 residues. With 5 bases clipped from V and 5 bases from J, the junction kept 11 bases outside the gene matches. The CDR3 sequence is CASSPPGLVSHNEQFF. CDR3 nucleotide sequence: TGTGCCAGCAGTCCACCGGGACTAGTAAGCCACAATGAGCAGTTCTTC.

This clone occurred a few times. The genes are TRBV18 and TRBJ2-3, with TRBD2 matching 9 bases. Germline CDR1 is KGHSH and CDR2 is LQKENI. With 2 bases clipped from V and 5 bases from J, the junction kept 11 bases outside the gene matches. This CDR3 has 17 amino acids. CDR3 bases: TGTGCCAGCTCACCAACCTCCTTGCGGGGGGGCCGAGATACGCAGTATTTT. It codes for CASSPTSLRGGRDTQYF.

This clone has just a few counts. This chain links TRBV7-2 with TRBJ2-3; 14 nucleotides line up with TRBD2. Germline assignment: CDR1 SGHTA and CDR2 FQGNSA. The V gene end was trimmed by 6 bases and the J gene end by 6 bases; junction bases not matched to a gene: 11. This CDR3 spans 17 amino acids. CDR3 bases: TGTGCCAGCAGTTCGACGACTAGCGGGAGGGCCGGGGATACGCAGTATTTT. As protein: CASSSTTSGRAGDTQYF.

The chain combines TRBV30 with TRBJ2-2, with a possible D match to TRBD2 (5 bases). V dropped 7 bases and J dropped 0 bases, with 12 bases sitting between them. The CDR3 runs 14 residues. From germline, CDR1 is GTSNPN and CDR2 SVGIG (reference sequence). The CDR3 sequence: CAFTGISNTGELFF. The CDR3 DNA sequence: TGTGCCTTTACCGGGATTTCGAACACCGGGGAGCTGTTTTTT.

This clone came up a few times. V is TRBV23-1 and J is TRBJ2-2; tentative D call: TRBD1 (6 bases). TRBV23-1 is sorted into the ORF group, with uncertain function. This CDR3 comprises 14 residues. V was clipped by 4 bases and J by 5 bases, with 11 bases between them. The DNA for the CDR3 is TGCGCCAGCAGTCCGGGGACACAGACCGGGGAGCTGTTTTTT. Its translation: CASSPGTQTGELFF.

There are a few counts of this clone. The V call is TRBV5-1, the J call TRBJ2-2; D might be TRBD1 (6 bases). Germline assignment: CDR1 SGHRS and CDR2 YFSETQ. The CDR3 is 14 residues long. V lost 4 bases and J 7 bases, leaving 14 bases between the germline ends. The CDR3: CASSPRQAGGELFF. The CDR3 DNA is TGCGCCAGCAGCCCCCGACAGGCCGGCGGGGAGCTGTTTTTT.

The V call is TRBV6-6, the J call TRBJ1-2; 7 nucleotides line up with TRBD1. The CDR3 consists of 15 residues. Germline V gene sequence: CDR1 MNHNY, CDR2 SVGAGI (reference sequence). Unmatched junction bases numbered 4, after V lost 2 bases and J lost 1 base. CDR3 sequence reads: CASSYEGTDNYGYTF. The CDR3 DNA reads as TGTGCCAGCAGTTACGAAGGGACAGATAACTATGGCTACACCTTC.

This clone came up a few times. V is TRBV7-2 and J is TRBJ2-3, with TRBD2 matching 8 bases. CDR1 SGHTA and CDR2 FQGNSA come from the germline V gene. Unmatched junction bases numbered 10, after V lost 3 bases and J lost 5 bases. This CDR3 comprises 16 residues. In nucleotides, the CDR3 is TGTGCCAGCAGCTTCACTAGCGGAGGTCGGGTAGATACGCAGTATTTT. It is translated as CASSFTSGGRVDTQYF.

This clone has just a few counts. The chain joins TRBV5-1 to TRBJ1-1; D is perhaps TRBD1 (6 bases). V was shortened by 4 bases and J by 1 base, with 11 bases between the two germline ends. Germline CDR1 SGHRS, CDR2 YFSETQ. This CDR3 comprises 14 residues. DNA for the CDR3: TGCGCCAGCAGCACTGGACAGACGAACACTGAAGCTTTCTTT. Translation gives CASSTGQTNTEAFF.

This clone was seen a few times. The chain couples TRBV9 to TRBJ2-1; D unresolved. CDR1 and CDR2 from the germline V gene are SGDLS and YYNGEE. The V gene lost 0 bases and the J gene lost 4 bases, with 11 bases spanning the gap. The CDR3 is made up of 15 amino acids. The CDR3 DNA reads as TGTGCCAGCAGCGTAGGGCGGAGACCGTACAATGAGCAGTTCTTC. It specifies CASSVGRRPYNEQFF.

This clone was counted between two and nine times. In DNA form, the CDR3 reads TGTGCCAGCAGTGTCGACAGGGCGAGGTGGGCTTTCTTT. Residues: CASSVDRARWAFF. The chain links TRBV6-1 to TRBJ1-1; TRBD1 matches at 7 bases. The ends lost 4 bases at V and 11 bases at J; junction bases unmatched: 10. The CDR3 contains 13 residues. Germline-derived CDR1 and CDR2 are MNHNS and SASEGT.

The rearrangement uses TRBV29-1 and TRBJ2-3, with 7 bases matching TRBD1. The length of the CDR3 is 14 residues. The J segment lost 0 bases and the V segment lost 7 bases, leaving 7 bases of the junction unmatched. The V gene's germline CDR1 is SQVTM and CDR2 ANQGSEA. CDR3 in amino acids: CSGTGWTSTDTQYF. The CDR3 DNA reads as TGCAGCGGGACAGGATGGACTAGCACAGATACGCAGTATTTT.

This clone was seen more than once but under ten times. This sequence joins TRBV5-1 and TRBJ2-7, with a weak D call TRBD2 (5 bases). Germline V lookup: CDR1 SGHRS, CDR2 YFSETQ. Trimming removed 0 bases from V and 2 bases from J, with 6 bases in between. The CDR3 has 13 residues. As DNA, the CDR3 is TGCGCCAGCAGCTTGGACGGGACCTACGAGCAGTACTTC. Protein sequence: CASSLDGTYEQYF.

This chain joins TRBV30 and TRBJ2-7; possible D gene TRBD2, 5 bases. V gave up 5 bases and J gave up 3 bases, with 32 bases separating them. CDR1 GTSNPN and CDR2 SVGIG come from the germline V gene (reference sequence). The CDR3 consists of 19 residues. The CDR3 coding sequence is TGTGCCTGGTTTACGCCCCTGGCGGGTGTGCTAAATCCTGACTACGAGCAGTACTTC. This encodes CAWFTPLAGVLNPDYEQYF.

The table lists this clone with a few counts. The CDR3 coding sequence is TGTGCCAGCAGCCTAGCGGGAGTGAGCCATGAGCAGTTCTTC. This gives the protein CASSLAGVSHEQFF. The rearrangement uses TRBV14 and TRBJ2-1; 9 nucleotides match TRBD2. V dropped 4 bases and J dropped 8; count of bases not matched to a gene: 6. This CDR3 spans 14 amino acids. The germline CDR1 and CDR2 sequences are SGHDN and FVKESK.

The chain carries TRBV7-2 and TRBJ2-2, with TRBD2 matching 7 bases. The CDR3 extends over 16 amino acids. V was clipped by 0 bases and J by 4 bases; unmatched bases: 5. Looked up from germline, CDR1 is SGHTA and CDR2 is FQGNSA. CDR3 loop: CASSLAGGSGTGELFF. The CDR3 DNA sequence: TGTGCCAGCAGCTTAGCCGGGGGGTCGGGCACCGGGGAGCTGTTTTTT.

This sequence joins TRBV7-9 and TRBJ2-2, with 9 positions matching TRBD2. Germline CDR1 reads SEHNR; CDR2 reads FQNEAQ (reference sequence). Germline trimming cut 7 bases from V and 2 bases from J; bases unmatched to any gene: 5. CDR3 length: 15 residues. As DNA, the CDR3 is TGTGCCAGCACCAGACTAGCGGAAAACACCGGGGAGCTGTTTTTT. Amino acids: CASTRLAENTGELFF.

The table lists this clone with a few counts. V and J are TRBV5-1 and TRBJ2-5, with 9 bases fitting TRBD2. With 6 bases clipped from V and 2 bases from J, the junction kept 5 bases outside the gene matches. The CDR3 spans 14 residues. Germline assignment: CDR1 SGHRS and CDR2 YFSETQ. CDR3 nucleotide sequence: TGCGCCAGCACGCAGACTAGCGGACAAGAGACCCAGTACTTC. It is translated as CASTQTSGQETQYF.

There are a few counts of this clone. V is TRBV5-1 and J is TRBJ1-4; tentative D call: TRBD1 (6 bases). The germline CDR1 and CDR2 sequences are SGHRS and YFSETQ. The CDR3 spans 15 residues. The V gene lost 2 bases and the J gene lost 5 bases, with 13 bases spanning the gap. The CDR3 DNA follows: TGCGCCAGCAGCTTAAGCAGGGGCGGGAATGAAAAACTGTTTTTT. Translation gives CASSLSRGGNEKLFF.

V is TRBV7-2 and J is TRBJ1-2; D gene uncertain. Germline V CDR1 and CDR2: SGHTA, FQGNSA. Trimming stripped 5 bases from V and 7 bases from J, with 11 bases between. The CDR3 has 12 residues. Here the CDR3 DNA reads TGTGCCAGCAGCGACACAAGGCCTGGCTACACCTTC. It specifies CASSDTRPGYTF. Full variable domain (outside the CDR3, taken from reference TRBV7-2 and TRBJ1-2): GAGVSQSPSNKVTEKGKDVELRCDPISGHTALYWYRQSLGQGLEFLIYFQGNSAPDKSGLPSDRFSAERTGGSVSTLTIQRTQQEDSAVYLCASSDTRPGYTFGSGTRLTVV.